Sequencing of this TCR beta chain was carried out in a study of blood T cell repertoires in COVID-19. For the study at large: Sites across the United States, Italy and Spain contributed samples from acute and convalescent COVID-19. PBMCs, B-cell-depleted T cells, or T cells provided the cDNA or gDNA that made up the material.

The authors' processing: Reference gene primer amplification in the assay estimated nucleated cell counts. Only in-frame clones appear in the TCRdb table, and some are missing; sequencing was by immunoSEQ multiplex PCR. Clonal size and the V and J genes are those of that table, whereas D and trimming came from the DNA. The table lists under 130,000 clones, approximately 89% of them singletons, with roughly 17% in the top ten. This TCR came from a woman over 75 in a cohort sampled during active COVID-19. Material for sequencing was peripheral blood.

CDR3 nucleotide sequence: TGCGCCAGCAGTCCCCCTCCGGGACAGGGTTTGGCAGATACGCAGTATTTT. Translation gives CASSPPPGQGLADTQYF. The genes are TRBV10-1 and TRBJ2-3, with 9 bases aligning to TRBD1. The CDR3 is 17 amino acids. V trimming: 5 bases; J trimming: 4 bases; junction bases outside the gene matches: 13. Germline CDR1 is WNHNN and CDR2 is SYGVQD (reference sequence).